Following are 17 T cell receptor beta chains from one sample sequenced in a study of OX40 agonist ivuxolimab in advanced cancers. Some clones are missing from TCRdb's copy, which holds only in-frame ones; the method was immunoSEQ multiplex PCR. Of approximately 70,000 clones in the sample, roughly 87% were seen once. The sample here was CD4+ or CD8+ T cells sorted from blood, taken in a trial of the OX40 agonist ivuxolimab. The receptors originated from an adult with an advanced solid tumor such as melanoma, head and neck, liver or kidney cancer.

With regard to this clone: Other DNA sequences in this specimen translate into the identical CDR3. The J gene is TRBJ1-1, the V gene TRBV6-6; D call uncertain. This CDR3 contains 14 residues. V gave up 0 bases and J gave up 2 bases, with 7 bases separating them. CDR1 is MNHNY and CDR2 is SVGAGI in the germline V gene (reference sequence). Written as DNA, the CDR3 is TGTGCCAGCAGTTACTCAAGGCTTAACACTGAAGCTTTCTTT. Translated: CASSYSRLNTEAFF.

This chain connects TRBV25-1 to TRBJ1-2; the D gene is possibly TRBD1 (5 bases). CDR3 length: 13 amino acids. The germline CDR1 and CDR2 sequences are MGHDK and SYGVNS. Trimming took 2 bases from V and 10 from J, leaving 14 bases between them. The CDR3 bases are TGTGCCAGCAGTGAACCAGGACACACGATCTACACCTTC. Protein: CASSEPGHTIYTF.

This clone occurred once. The J gene is TRBJ2-1, the V gene TRBV7-3; 11 positions agree with TRBD2. Germline assignment: CDR1 SGHTA and CDR2 FQGTGA. This CDR3 comprises 16 residues. The ends lost 2 bases at V and 8 bases at J; junction bases unmatched: 8. Here the CDR3 DNA reads TGTGCCAGCAGCTTACAACCTAGCGGGAGGTTAGATGAGCAGTTCTTC. Translation: CASSLQPSGRLDEQFF.

The CDR3 DNA sequence: TGTGCCAGCAGCCCGAACAGGGGCGAGCAGTACTTC. Translating it yields CASSPNRGEQYF. V is TRBV14 and J is TRBJ2-7; 7 bases fit TRBD1. From germline, CDR1 is SGHDN and CDR2 FVKESK. The junction had 3 bases not matched to a gene; V was cut back by 4 bases and J by 6 bases. CDR3 size: 12 residues.

The chain links TRBV27 to TRBJ2-5; the match to TRBD1 covers 8 bases. Per germline, CDR1 MNHEY and CDR2 SMNVEV (reference sequence). With V trimmed by 1 base and J by 5 bases, 6 bases remained unmatched. The CDR3 sequence is 15 residues long. The CDR3 loop is CASSLLSTGVETQYF. CDR3 bases: TGTGCCAGCAGTTTATTGTCGACAGGGGTGGAGACCCAGTACTTC.

The rearrangement links TRBV28 to TRBJ1-5; D is unclear. Trimming took off 4 bases at V and 2 bases at J, with 21 bases between the two ends. Germline CDR1 reads MDHEN; CDR2 reads SYDVKM. The CDR3 is 18 residues long. The CDR3 sequence: CASSSYTQTGRRNQPQHF. The CDR3 DNA reads TGTGCCAGCAGTTCATATACCCAGACGGGGAGGCGCAATCAGCCCCAGCATTTT. Full variable domain (rest looked up from reference TRBV28 and TRBJ1-5): DVKVTQSSRYLVKRTGEKVFLECVQDMDHENMFWYRQDPGLGLRLIYFSYDVKMKEKGDIPEGYSVSREKKERFSLILESASTNQTSMYLCASSSYTQTGRRNQPQHFGDGTRLSIL.

J is TRBJ2-7 and V is TRBV2, with 7 bases identical to TRBD1. Trimming removed 6 bases from V and 2 bases from J; junction bases left unmatched: 7. Germline lookup yields CDR1 SNHLY and CDR2 FYNNEI. The CDR3 length is 14 residues. The CDR3 reads CASRLQGRAYEQYF. In nucleotides, the CDR3 is TGTGCCAGCAGACTACAGGGGCGGGCCTACGAGCAGTACTTC.

DNA of the CDR3: TGCGCCAGCAGCGTCCAGGGGGGCAACAATCAGCCCCAGCATTTT. Protein sequence: CASSVQGGNNQPQHF. The chain employs TRBV5-1 and TRBJ1-5; 7 bases fit TRBD1. V trimming: 4 bases; J trimming: 3 bases; junction bases outside the gene matches: 7. This CDR3 is 15 amino acids long. Germline V gives CDR1 SGHRS, CDR2 YFSETQ.

The chain joins TRBV5-1 to TRBJ1-2; D unclear. The CDR3 loop spans 13 amino acids. V shed 0 bases and J shed 4 bases, with 7 bases lying between them. Germline lookup yields CDR1 SGHRS and CDR2 YFSETQ. The CDR3 reads CASSLEQTYGYTF. CDR3 in DNA: TGCGCCAGCAGCTTGGAACAGACCTATGGCTACACCTTC. Full variable domain (outside the CDR3, taken from reference TRBV5-1 and TRBJ1-2): KAGVTQTPRYLIKTRGQQVTLSCSPISGHRSVSWYQQTPGQGLQFLFEYFSETQRNKGNFPGRFSGRQFSNSRSEMNVSTLELGDSALYLCASSLEQTYGYTFGSGTRLTVV.

This chain links TRBV19 with TRBJ1-5; no clear D gene. V gave up 0 bases and J gave up 4 bases, with 10 bases separating them. The CDR3 has 15 residues. Germline loops: CDR1 LNHDA, CDR2 SQIVND (reference sequence). The CDR3 bases are TGTGCCAGTAGTATAGAGGGGTCCCCAAATCAGCCCCAGCATTTT. Its protein is CASSIEGSPNQPQHF.

The rearrangement joins TRBV29-1 to TRBJ2-7, with D possibly being TRBD1 (6 bases). The ends were cut back, 6 bases at V and 2 bases at J, with 14 bases in the middle. The length of the CDR3 is 13 residues. Germline values: CDR1 SQVTM, CDR2 ANQGSEA. The CDR3 DNA sequence: TGCAGCGTGGGGACACTTTATACCTACGAGCAGTACTTC. This codes for CSVGTLYTYEQYF.

This clone was observed a handful of times. The rearrangement uses TRBV9 and TRBJ1-2, with D unresolved. Trimming removed 0 bases at V and 7 bases at J, with 13 bases between. Germline lookup yields CDR1 SGDLS and CDR2 YYNGEE. The CDR3 runs 14 residues. The CDR3 sequence is CASSVEAGFGGYTF. As DNA, the CDR3 is TGTGCCAGCAGCGTAGAGGCTGGGTTCGGTGGCTACACCTTC.

The V gene is TRBV4-1, the J gene TRBJ2-7; TRBD2 matches 10 bases. The V gene's germline CDR1 is MGHRA and CDR2 YSYEKL. The CDR3 has 15 residues. V shed 4 bases, J shed 3 bases, and the junction held 6 bases outside the gene matches. DNA for the CDR3: TGCGCCAGCAGCCGCACTAGCGGGGCCCTCTACGAGCAGTACTTC. Its translation is CASSRTSGALYEQYF.

The chain has TRBV14 and TRBJ2-1; TRBD2 might be the D (6 bases). The CDR3 covers 14 residues. The germline CDR1 and CDR2 sequences are SGHDN and FVKESK. V lost 4 bases, J lost 3 bases, and 10 bases lay in between. This chain's CDR3 is CASSPPGSYNEQFF. CDR3 DNA: TGTGCCAGCAGCCCCCCCGGGAGCTACAATGAGCAGTTCTTC.

The J gene is TRBJ2-3, the V gene TRBV6-5; 7 bases agree with TRBD2. The CDR3 covers 15 residues. J was trimmed by 0 bases and V by 2 bases; bases with no gene match: 2. The germline gives CDR1 MNHEY, CDR2 SVGAGI. The CDR3 region has the DNA TGTGCCAGCAGTTACCGCGGGGGAAGCACAGATACGCAGTATTTT. It encodes CASSYRGGSTDTQYF.

This chain uses TRBV6-1 with TRBJ1-1; D unclear. Germline CDR1 reads MNHNS; CDR2 reads SASEGT. The CDR3 sequence is 13 residues long. Trimming pared 1 base from V and 1 base from J, leaving 4 bases between. CDR3 DNA sequence: TGTGCCAGCAGTGAAGGGGGGAACACTGAAGCTTTCTTT. Translating gives CASSEGGNTEAFF.

Notes on this clone: This CDR3 is also generated by other DNA sequences in the sample. This chain links TRBV2 with TRBJ1-5; TRBD1 might be the D (5 bases). The CDR3 totals 14 residues. The germline V gene encodes CDR1 SNHLY and CDR2 FYNNEI. Trimming removed 2 bases at V and 4 bases at J, with 9 bases between. CDR3 region: CASSERGGNQPQHF. The CDR3 nucleotides read TGTGCCAGCAGTGAACGGGGGGGGAATCAGCCCCAGCATTTT.